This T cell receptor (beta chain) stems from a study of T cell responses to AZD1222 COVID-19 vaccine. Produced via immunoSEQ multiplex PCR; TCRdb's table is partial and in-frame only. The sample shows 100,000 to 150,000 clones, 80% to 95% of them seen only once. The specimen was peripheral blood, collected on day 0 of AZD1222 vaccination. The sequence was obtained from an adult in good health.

CDR3 bases: TGTGCCAGCAGCGTTACAGGGGGCGGGGATGGCTACACCTTC. Protein: CASSVTGGGDGYTF. The V and J genes are TRBV27 and TRBJ1-2; 9 bases align to TRBD1. The ends lost 6 bases at V and 6 bases at J; junction bases unmatched: 8. This CDR3 has 14 residues. The V gene's germline CDR1 is MNHEY and CDR2 SMNVEV (reference sequence).